This entry concerns a single T cell receptor (beta chain). Its binding antigen is unknown. Nothing much larger sits one base from this clone, and base qualities are not available. The data were taken from a study of T cell changes during pregnancy in multiple sclerosis (dated by TCRdb to the late 2010s). Context from the whole study: The study looked at changes in the T cell repertoire across pregnancy in women with multiple sclerosis.

From its cysteine to its phenylalanine, the CDR3 spans 12 amino acids. Of all the DNA, just the CDR3 is kept, 36 bases in frame from base 1. V drops 7 bases and J drops 7 bases, leaving 11 bases in between. CDR1 and CDR2 are drawn from the germline V gene: SGHTA, FQGNSA. The method behind the library was the immunoSEQ multiplex PCR assay. The table comes from immuneACCESS by way of TCRdb, which keeps in-frame sequences with V and J called. Part of the clones is missing from these tables; in studies checked, under half for an unresolved V gene and the rest for unknown reasons. The sample table holds over 55,000 clones, of which 75% to 90% were seen once. 8% to 10% of the sample comes from the top ten.

The source of this sequence is a female donor in good health, enrolled as a control in a pregnancy study. The sequence links TRBV7-2 to TRBJ2-1; there is no confident call for the D gene. Sequences were derived from peripheral blood, sampled after pregnancy. The DNA reads as follows: TGTGCCAGCACCGTCACCCGGAATGAGCAGTTCTTC. Translated, it reads CASTVTRNEQFF.